The rows below give T cell receptor beta chains drawn from one sample of a study of shared clonotypes between healthy human individuals. TCRdb's table, derived via immunoSEQ multiplex PCR, lists solely in-frame clones and lacks some. The sample has around 700,000 clones, around 74% seen once; the top ten hold over 1.5%. Sequencing was performed on memory CD4+ T cells sorted from blood. The receptor source for this set is a woman aged 25 to 39 in good health. Each CDR3 is given with its conserved first and last residue. D genes are given only for firm matches. The size of a clone is reported for some rows only, either as once, few or many, or as a class for expanded clones.

TRBV2	TRBJ1-2	.	.	CASSERAGRGYGYTF	TGTGCCAGCAGTGAAAGAGCCGGGAGGGGCTATGGCTACACCTTC
TRBV2	TRBJ1-4	.	.	CASSEYGGATNEKLFF	TGTGCCAGCAGTGAATATGGCGGAGCAACTAATGAAAAACTGTTTTTT
TRBV29-1	TRBJ2-3	.	many	CSVEADSHTQYF	TGCAGCGTTGAAGCGGACAGCCATACGCAGTATTTT
TRBV27	TRBJ1-4	TRBD1	.	CASSETGTGREKLFF	TGTGCCAGCAGTGAGACCGGGACAGGGAGGGAAAAACTGTTTTTT
TRBV5-1	TRBJ1-1	.	.	CASSLVAGIAPEAFF	TGCGCCAGCAGCTTGGTGGCTGGCATTGCCCCTGAAGCTTTCTTT
TRBV7-2	TRBJ2-3	TRBD2	.	CASSSRLAGTTDTQYF	TGTGCCAGCAGCTCGCGACTAGCGGGGACCACAGATACGCAGTATTTT
TRBV5-1	TRBJ2-3	TRBD1	few	CASSWQNRGVADTQYF	TGCGCCAGCAGCTGGCAAAACAGGGGTGTGGCAGATACGCAGTATTTT
TRBV7-2	TRBJ2-1	TRBD1	.	CASRPRTGRNNEQFF	TGTGCCAGCAGGCCCCGGACAGGGCGCAACAATGAGCAGTTCTTC
TRBV28	TRBJ1-2	.	once	CASSLVWDGYTF	TGTGCCAGCAGTTTGGTCTGGGACGGCTACACCTTC
TRBV5-1	TRBJ2-5	TRBD2	.	CASSRGTSGIETQYF	TGCGCCAGCAGCCGAGGGACTAGCGGGATAGAGACCCAGTACTTC
TRBV11-2	TRBJ2-1	TRBD2	.	CASSFTSGSAYNEQFF	TGTGCCAGCAGCTTTACTAGCGGGAGCGCTTACAATGAGCAGTTCTTC
TRBV5-1	TRBJ2-7	TRBD2	.	CASSLAQRREGNEQYF	TGCGCCAGCAGCTTGGCCCAGCGGCGGGAGGGAAACGAGCAGTACTTC
TRBV28	TRBJ1-2	TRBD1	.	CASSLGTEYGYTF	TGTGCCAGCAGTCTCGGGACAGAATATGGCTACACCTTC
TRBV7-9	TRBJ2-3	.	.	CATPAGAGVVGTDTQYF	TGTGCCACTCCGGCAGGGGCGGGAGTGGTGGGCACAGATACGCAGTATTTT
TRBV5-1	TRBJ1-1	.	.	CASKVRAGTDTEAFF	TGCGCCAGTAAGGTTCGGGCGGGGACGGACACTGAAGCTTTCTTT
TRBV5-1	TRBJ1-1	.	.	CASGVEPLNTEAFF	TGCGCCAGCGGGGTAGAGCCCTTAAACACTGAAGCTTTCTTT
TRBV2	TRBJ1-5	.	.	CASSEQLNQPQHF	TGTGCCAGCAGTGAACAGCTCAATCAGCCCCAGCATTTT
TRBV6-5	TRBJ1-4	TRBD1	once	CASSWGQRPEKLFF	TGTGCCAGCAGTTGGGGACAGAGGCCTGAAAAACTGTTTTTT
TRBV28	TRBJ1-4	.	.	CASSFQRAGSLEKLFF	TGTGCCAGCAGTTTTCAACGGGCGGGCAGCCTTGAAAAACTGTTTTTT
TRBV5-1	TRBJ2-1	.	.	CASSQGVYSYNEQFF	TGCGCCAGCAGCCAAGGGGTATACTCCTACAATGAGCAGTTCTTC
TRBV28	TRBJ1-2	.	once	CASNSGRVSGYTF	TGTGCCAGCAACTCAGGGCGCGTCTCGGGCTACACCTTC
TRBV2	TRBJ2-4	.	few	CASRFGGNIQYF	TGTGCCAGCAGATTCGGGGGAAACATTCAGTACTTC
TRBV30	TRBJ1-1	.	.	CAGDRMNTEAFF	TGTGCCGGTGACAGGATGAACACTGAAGCTTTCTTT
TRBV28	TRBJ1-4	.	.	CASSLLRGVGEKLFF	TGTGCCAGCAGTTTACTTAGGGGAGTTGGGGAAAAACTGTTTTTT
TRBV5-6	TRBJ2-1	TRBD1	.	CASSTGTGGSNEQFF	TGTGCCAGCAGCACCGGGACAGGGGGAAGCAATGAGCAGTTCTTC
TRBV19	TRBJ1-2	TRBD1	.	CASQGQGGGYTF	TGTGCCAGCCAGGGACAGGGCGGTGGCTACACCTTC
TRBV9	TRBJ2-1	TRBD2	few	CASSVAEGGSLLGNEQFF	TGTGCCAGCAGCGTAGCGGAGGGCGGGAGTTTGTTGGGAAATGAGCAGTTCTTC
TRBV29-1	TRBJ1-3	.	.	CSVVSGNTIYF	TGCAGCGTTGTTTCGGGAAACACCATATATTTT
TRBV2	TRBJ2-1	.	once	CASSEKSTGLLYNEQFF	TGTGCCAGCAGTGAAAAATCCACCGGACTCCTCTACAATGAGCAGTTCTTC
TRBV19	TRBJ2-2	.	.	CASNRRPNTGELFF	TGTGCCAGTAATCGTCGACCAAACACCGGGGAGCTGTTTTTT
TRBV28	TRBJ2-1	TRBD2	.	CASRVRSSGKYNEQFF	TGTGCCAGCAGAGTTCGGTCTAGCGGGAAATACAATGAGCAGTTCTTC
TRBV28	TRBJ2-1	.	once	CASGRSSGGNYNEQFF	TGTGCCAGCGGCCGAAGCTCTGGCGGGAATTACAATGAGCAGTTCTTC
TRBV15	TRBJ2-1	.	once	CATSRDQGREQFF	TGTGCCACCAGCAGGGATCAGGGTCGCGAGCAGTTCTTC
TRBV28	TRBJ2-7	TRBD2	many	CASSPQVAGIYEQYF	TGTGCCAGCAGTCCGCAGGTAGCGGGAATCTACGAGCAGTACTTC
TRBV7-9	TRBJ1-2	.	once	CASSLPPRVHGGYGYTF	TGTGCCAGCAGCTTACCCCCCCGAGTACATGGTGGCTATGGCTACACCTTC
TRBV7-6	TRBJ1-1	.	few	CASSPQPNTEAFF	TGTGCCAGCAGCCCTCAGCCGAACACTGAAGCTTTCTTT
TRBV27	TRBJ1-1	.	.	CASSLSTAIDEAFF	TGTGCCAGCAGTTTATCGACAGCGATAGACGAAGCTTTCTTT
TRBV10-3	TRBJ2-1	.	.	CAIGSQGLQFF	TGTGCCATCGGCTCGCAGGGGTTGCAGTTCTTC
TRBV28	TRBJ1-5	.	.	CASSSLGQYSNQPQHF	TGTGCCAGCAGTTCCCTGGGACAATATAGCAATCAGCCCCAGCATTTT
TRBV5-6	TRBJ2-3	.	many	CASRKDSKHTDTQYF	TGTGCCAGCAGGAAGGACTCAAAACACACAGATACGCAGTATTTT
TRBV10-2	TRBJ2-7	.	.	CASGRQAHYEQYF	TGCGCCAGCGGACGACAGGCCCACTACGAGCAGTACTTC
TRBV7-9	TRBJ2-2	.	.	CASSPRWSAPNTGELFF	TGTGCCAGCAGCCCCAGGTGGAGCGCCCCGAACACCGGGGAGCTGTTTTTT
TRBV7-8	TRBJ2-2	.	many	CASSLQTGELFF	TGTGCCAGCAGCCTCCAAACCGGGGAGCTGTTTTTT
TRBV19	TRBJ1-2	.	.	CASSPVRYGYTF	TGTGCCAGTAGTCCGGTGCGCTATGGCTACACCTTC
TRBV28	TRBJ1-2	TRBD1	.	CATHPGQIYGYTF	TGTGCCACCCACCCGGGACAGATCTATGGCTACACCTTC
TRBV10-3	TRBJ2-1	.	.	CAISADRFNEQFF	TGTGCCATCAGTGCAGACAGATTCAATGAGCAGTTCTTC
TRBV11-2	TRBJ2-7	.	few	CASSLGKRDTYEQYF	TGTGCCAGCAGCTTAGGAAAGCGGGACACTTACGAGCAGTACTTC